This TCR beta chain is from a study of beta chain features in type 1 diabetes. Findings and caveats of the study: Within the patient group, naive, central memory and Treg TCRB repertoires appeared more similar to each other than within healthy donors. Lower insertion and higher deletion counts appeared at VDJ junctions in type 1 diabetes patients.

Per germline, CDR1 SGHRS and CDR2 YFSETQ. This CDR3 region has 14 residues. Trimming cost V 4 bases and J 5 bases, with 15 bases left between them. A CD45RO/CCR7/CD25/CD127/CD95/CD27 panel sorted naive, central memory, regulatory and stem cell-like memory CD4+ cells. This clone was observed a few times. What it recognizes is unknown. The entirety of the isolated RNA underwent reverse transcription, so expressed TCRB transcripts were sequenced. The repertoire was sequenced with immunoSEQ multiplex PCR; TCRdb's copy has only in-frame clones and lacks some. The sample has about 300,000 clones, 8% seen once.

The receptor was derived from a woman aged 18-30 years in good health. The V and J genes are TRBV5-1 and TRBJ2-5; D unclear. The specimen was central memory CD4+ T cells from blood. CDR3 loop: CASSRSPGPETQYF. The CDR3 DNA reads as TGCGCCAGCAGCAGGTCCCCCGGGCCGGAGACCCAGTACTTC.